This is a list of T cell receptor beta chains from one sample in a study of blood T cell repertoires in COVID-19. Generated by immunoSEQ multiplex PCR, the TCRdb table keeps only in-frame clones and is missing some. Of about 65,000 clones listed, roughly four fifths are singletons. Sequences were obtained from peripheral blood. These receptors all stem from a man older than 75 with acute or convalescent COVID-19. The CDR3 runs from the conserved cysteine through the conserved F or W. A D gene is named only where the DNA matches it firmly. Clone size appears in some rows only: once, few, many, or a class for an expanded clone.

v_call	j_call	d_call	clone_size	cdr3_aa	cdr3_nt
TRBV7-9	TRBJ1-2	TRBD1	-	CASSHRGGNGYTF	TGTGCCAGCAGCCACAGGGGCGGAAATGGCTACACCTTC
TRBV7-7	TRBJ1-1	-	-	CASSLSRGTEAFF	TGTGCTAGCAGCTTGAGTAGGGGCACTGAAGCTTTCTTT
TRBV30	TRBJ1-2	-	-	CAWSVSGYGYTF	TGTGCCTGGAGTGTCTCGGGATATGGCTACACCTTC
TRBV7-2	TRBJ1-3	-	once	CASSLGGGSGNTIYF	TGTGCCAGCAGCTTAGGAGGGGGCTCTGGAAACACCATATATTTT
TRBV11-2	TRBJ2-1	-	-	CASSLARLSYNEQFF	TGTGCCAGCAGCTTGGCTAGACTCTCCTACAATGAGCAGTTCTTC
TRBV19	TRBJ1-6	-	-	CASSSIGDSPLHF	TGTGCCAGTAGTAGTATAGGAGACTCACCCCTCCACTTT
TRBV3-1/TRBV3-2	TRBJ2-3	-	-	CASSQDRVSDTQYF	TGTGCCAGCAGCCAAGATCGGGTTTCGGATACGCAGTATTTT
TRBV3-1/TRBV3-2	TRBJ2-5	TRBD2	-	CASSPGTSGQETQYF	TGTGCCAGCAGCCCTGGGACTAGCGGGCAAGAGACCCAGTACTTC
TRBV9	TRBJ2-1	TRBD1	few	CASSADRGTYNEQFF	TGTGCCAGCAGCGCCGACAGGGGAACCTACAATGAGCAGTTCTTC
TRBV18	TRBJ1-1	TRBD1	-	CASSPRGTGSTEAFF	TGTGCCAGCTCACCAAGGGGGACAGGGAGCACTGAAGCTTTCTTT
TRBV6-4	TRBJ1-1	-	-	CASSDYRRMNTEAFF	TGTGCCAGCAGTGACTACAGGAGAATGAACACTGAAGCTTTCTTT
TRBV23-1	TRBJ2-5	TRBD1	-	CASSQSGTGGPVLETQYF	TGCGCCAGCAGTCAATCGGGTACAGGGGGACCTGTTCTGGAGACCCAGTACTTC
TRBV3-1/TRBV3-2	TRBJ1-3	-	-	CASSQGPQAGNTIYF	TGTGCCAGCAGCCAAGGCCCCCAAGCGGGAAACACCATATATTTT
TRBV15	TRBJ2-5	TRBD1	-	CATSTLTSGTAQETQYF	TGTGCCACCAGCACCTTAACTTCCGGGACAGCACAAGAGACCCAGTACTTC
TRBV7-8	TRBJ1-2	-	-	CASSLGQLSYGYTF	TGTGCCAGCAGCTTAGGACAGCTTAGCTATGGCTACACCTTC
TRBV6-1	TRBJ1-6	-	few	CASSETLFRQPLHF	TGTGCCAGCAGTGAAACTTTATTCCGACAACCCCTCCACTTT
TRBV5-1	TRBJ2-2	-	-	CASSLRTVNTGELFF	TGCGCCAGCAGCTTACGGACAGTGAACACCGGGGAGCTGTTTTTT
TRBV9	TRBJ2-3	-	-	CASSYSGKDTQYF	TGTGCCAGCAGCTATTCAGGGAAAGATACGCAGTATTTT
TRBV19	TRBJ2-6	TRBD1	-	CASSDRGRSGANVLTF	TGTGCCAGTAGTGACAGGGGGCGTTCTGGGGCCAACGTCCTGACTTTC
TRBV2	TRBJ1-5	-	once	CASSADRRNQPQHF	TGTGCCAGCAGTGCGGACAGACGCAATCAGCCCCAGCATTTT
TRBV19	TRBJ1-2	-	-	CASSIAGGSYGYTF	TGTGCCAGTAGTATAGCGGGGGGGAGCTATGGCTACACCTTC
TRBV2	TRBJ2-7	TRBD1	few	CASSRGPSYEQYF	TGTGCCAGCAGTAGGGGGCCCTCCTACGAGCAGTACTTC
TRBV9	TRBJ2-3	-	-	CASSVNSMTDTQYF	TGTGCCAGCAGCGTAAACAGTATGACAGATACGCAGTATTTT
TRBV9	TRBJ2-2	TRBD1	-	CASSVKGATGELFF	TGTGCCAGCAGCGTAAAGGGGGCGACCGGGGAGCTGTTTTTT
TRBV2	TRBJ2-5	-	-	CASRGAYIQETQYF	TGTGCCAGCAGGGGGGCTTACATCCAAGAGACCCAGTACTTC
TRBV19	TRBJ1-2	-	few	CASRESYGYTF	TGTGCCAGTAGGGAGAGCTATGGCTACACCTTC
TRBV5-1	TRBJ1-2	TRBD1	-	CASSGDTGEGYTF	TGCGCCAGCAGCGGAGATACAGGGGAGGGCTACACCTTC
TRBV4-1	TRBJ1-3	TRBD1	-	CASSREDRTRVGTGNTIYF	TGCGCCAGCAGCCGAGAGGACAGGACCCGTGTGGGTACTGGAAACACCATATATTTT
TRBV18	TRBJ2-1	TRBD1	-	CASSSQLGQGNNEQFF	TGTGCCAGCTCATCGCAGTTGGGACAGGGGAACAATGAGCAGTTCTTC
TRBV2	TRBJ1-4	-	-	CASNRQAATNEKLFF	TGTGCCAGCAACAGACAGGCCGCAACTAATGAAAAACTGTTTTTT
TRBV3-1/TRBV3-2	TRBJ2-2	TRBD1	-	CASGQGANTGELFF	TGTGCCAGCGGACAGGGAGCGAACACCGGGGAGCTGTTTTTT
TRBV14	TRBJ2-2	-	-	CASSRQVSGELFF	TGTGCCAGCAGCCGACAGGTATCCGGGGAGCTGTTTTTT
TRBV5-1	TRBJ1-5	-	-	CASSLGGREQPQHF	TGCGCCAGCAGCTTGGGGGGCAGGGAACAGCCCCAGCATTTT
TRBV23-1	TRBJ1-2	-	-	CASSQNQNYGYTF	TGCGCCAGCAGTCAAAACCAGAATTATGGCTACACCTTC
TRBV4-2	TRBJ2-5	-	-	CASSQASLAQTQYF	TGTGCCAGCAGCCAAGCGAGTCTAGCCCAGACCCAGTACTTC
TRBV7-9	TRBJ2-7	TRBD1	-	CASSPPLGQGGYEQYF	TGTGCCAGCAGCCCGCCACTGGGACAGGGTGGGTACGAGCAGTACTTC
TRBV29-1	TRBJ1-1	-	-	CSVGRSGEAFF	TGCAGCGTCGGCCGGAGTGGTGAAGCTTTCTTT
TRBV11-3	TRBJ1-3	TRBD1	-	CASSFRDSGNTIYF	TGTGCCAGCAGCTTCCGGGACAGTGGAAACACCATATATTTT
TRBV7-2	TRBJ1-1	-	-	CASYVSRGNTEAFF	TGTGCCAGCTATGTTTCGCGGGGAAACACTGAAGCTTTCTTT
TRBV30	TRBJ2-1	TRBD2	-	CAWSVRRSGTSGGAHNEQFF	TGTGCCTGGAGTGTTAGGCGAAGTGGGACTAGCGGGGGGGCCCACAATGAGCAGTTCTTC